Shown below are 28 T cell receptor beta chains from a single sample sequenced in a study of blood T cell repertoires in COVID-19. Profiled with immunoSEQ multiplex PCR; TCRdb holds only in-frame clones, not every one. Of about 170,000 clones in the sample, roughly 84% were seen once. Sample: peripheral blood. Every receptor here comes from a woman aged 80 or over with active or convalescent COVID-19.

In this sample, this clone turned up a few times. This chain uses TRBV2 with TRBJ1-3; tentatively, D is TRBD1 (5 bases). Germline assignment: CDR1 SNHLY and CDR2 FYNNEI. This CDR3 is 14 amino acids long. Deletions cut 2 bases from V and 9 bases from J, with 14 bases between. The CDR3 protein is CASSEQGGGSTIYF. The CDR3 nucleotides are TGTGCCAGCAGTGAACAGGGCGGGGGGAGCACCATATATTTT.

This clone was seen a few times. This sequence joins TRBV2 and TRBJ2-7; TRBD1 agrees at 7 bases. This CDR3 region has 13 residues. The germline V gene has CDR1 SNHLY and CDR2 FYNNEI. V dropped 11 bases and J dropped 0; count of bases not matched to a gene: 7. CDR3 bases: TGTGCCGCCGCAGGGGGTCTCTCCTACGAGCAGTACTTC. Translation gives CAAAGGLSYEQYF.

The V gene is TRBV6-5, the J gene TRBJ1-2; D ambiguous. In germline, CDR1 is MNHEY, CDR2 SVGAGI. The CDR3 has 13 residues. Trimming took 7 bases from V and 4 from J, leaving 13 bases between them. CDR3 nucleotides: TGTGCCAGCACTCCATCAGGCACCTATGGCTACACCTTC. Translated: CASTPSGTYGYTF.

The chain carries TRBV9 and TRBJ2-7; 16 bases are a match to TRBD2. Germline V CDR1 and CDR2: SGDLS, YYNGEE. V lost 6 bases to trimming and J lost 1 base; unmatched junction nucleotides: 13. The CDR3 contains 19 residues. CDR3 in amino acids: CASTSGHGTSGRDSYEQYF. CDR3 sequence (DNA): TGTGCCAGCACCTCAGGCCACGGGACTAGCGGGAGGGATTCCTACGAGCAGTACTTC.

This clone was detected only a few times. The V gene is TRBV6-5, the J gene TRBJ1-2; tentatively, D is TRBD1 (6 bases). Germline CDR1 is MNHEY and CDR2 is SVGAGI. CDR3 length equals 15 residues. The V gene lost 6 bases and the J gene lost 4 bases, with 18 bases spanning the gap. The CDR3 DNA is TGTGCCAGCAGACCCACCGGGACACTTATCTATGGCTACACCTTC. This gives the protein CASRPTGTLIYGYTF.

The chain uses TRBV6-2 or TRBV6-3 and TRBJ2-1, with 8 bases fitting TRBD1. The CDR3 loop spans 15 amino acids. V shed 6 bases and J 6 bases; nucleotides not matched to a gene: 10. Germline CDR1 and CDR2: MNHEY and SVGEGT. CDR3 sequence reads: CASSPDRVLINEQFF. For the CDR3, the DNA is TGTGCCAGCAGCCCGGACAGGGTACTCATCAATGAGCAGTTCTTC.

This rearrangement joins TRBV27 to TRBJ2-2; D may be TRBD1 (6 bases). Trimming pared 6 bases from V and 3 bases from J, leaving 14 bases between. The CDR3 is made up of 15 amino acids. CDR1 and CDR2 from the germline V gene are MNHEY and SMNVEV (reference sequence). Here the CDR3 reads CASSPEGGYTGELFF. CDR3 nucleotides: TGTGCCAGCAGCCCCGAAGGGGGATACACCGGGGAGCTGTTTTTT.

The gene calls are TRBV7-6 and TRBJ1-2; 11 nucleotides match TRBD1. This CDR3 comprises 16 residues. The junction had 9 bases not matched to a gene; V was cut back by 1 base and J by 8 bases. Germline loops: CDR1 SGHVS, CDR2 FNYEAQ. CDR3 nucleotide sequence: TGTGCCAGCAGCTTAGTCCAAGGACAGGGGGCAGGAGGCTACACCTTC. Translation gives CASSLVQGQGAGGYTF.

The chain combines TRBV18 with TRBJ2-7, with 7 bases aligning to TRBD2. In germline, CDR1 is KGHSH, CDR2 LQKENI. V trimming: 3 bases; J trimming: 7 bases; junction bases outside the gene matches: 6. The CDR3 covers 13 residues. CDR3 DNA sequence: TGTGCCAGCTCACCGGGAGGGGAGGGTGAGCAGTACTTC. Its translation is CASSPGGEGEQYF.

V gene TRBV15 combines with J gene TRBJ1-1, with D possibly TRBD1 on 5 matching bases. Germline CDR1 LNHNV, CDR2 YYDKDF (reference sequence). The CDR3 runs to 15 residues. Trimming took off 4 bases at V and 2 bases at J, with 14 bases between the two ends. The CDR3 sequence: CATSTGGGYNTEAFF. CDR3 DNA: TGTGCCACCAGCACCGGTGGGGGGTATAACACTGAAGCTTTCTTT.

The CDR3 reads CASSRSTGTLLYEQYF. The CDR3 region has the DNA TGTGCCAGCAGTCGATCGACAGGGACATTACTCTACGAGCAGTACTTC. The rearrangement joins TRBV6-6 to TRBJ2-7; TRBD1 agrees at 7 bases. The V and J ends lost 5 bases and 3 bases, in that order; junction bases with no gene match: 13. The CDR3 runs to 16 residues. Per the germline V gene, CDR1 is MNHNY and CDR2 is SVGAGI (reference sequence).

CDR3 DNA: TGTGCCAGCAGCCCAAGGGACAGCTCGTTCTCTGGGGCCAACGTCCTGACTTTC. Translating gives CASSPRDSSFSGANVLTF. The chain combines TRBV7-9 with TRBJ2-6, with TRBD1 matching over 7 bases. Trimming removed 5 bases from V and 0 bases from J; junction bases left unmatched: 10. Germline CDR1 is SEHNR and CDR2 is FQNEAQ (reference sequence). This CDR3 comprises 18 residues.

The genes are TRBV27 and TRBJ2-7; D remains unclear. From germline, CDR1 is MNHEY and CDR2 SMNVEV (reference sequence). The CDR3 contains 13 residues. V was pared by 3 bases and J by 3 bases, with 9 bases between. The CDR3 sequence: CASSLTPNYEQYF. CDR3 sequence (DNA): TGTGCCAGCAGTTTGACACCGAACTACGAGCAGTACTTC.

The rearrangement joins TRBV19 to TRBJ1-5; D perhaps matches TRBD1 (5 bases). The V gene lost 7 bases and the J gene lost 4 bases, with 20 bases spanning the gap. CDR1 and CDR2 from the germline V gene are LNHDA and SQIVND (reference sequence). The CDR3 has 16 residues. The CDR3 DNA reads TGTGCCAGTACCAAAAGCGGGGGACGGGTAAATCAGCCCCAGCATTTT. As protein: CASTKSGGRVNQPQHF.

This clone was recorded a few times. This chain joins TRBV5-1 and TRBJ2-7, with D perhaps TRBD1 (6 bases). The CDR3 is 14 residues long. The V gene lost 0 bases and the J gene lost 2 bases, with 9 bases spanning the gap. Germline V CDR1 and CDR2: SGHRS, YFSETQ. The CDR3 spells CASSLEGQPYEQYF. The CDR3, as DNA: TGCGCCAGCAGCTTGGAAGGACAGCCCTACGAGCAGTACTTC.

The CDR3 spells CASSQTGVETQYF. The CDR3 DNA reads as TGTGCCAGCAGCCAAACAGGTGTGGAGACCCAGTACTTC. The chain recombines TRBV7-9 with TRBJ2-5, with D possibly matching TRBD1 (5 bases). There are 13 residues in the CDR3. Per the germline V gene, CDR1 is SEHNR and CDR2 is FQNEAQ (reference sequence). Trimming pared 5 bases from V and 5 bases from J, leaving 12 bases between.

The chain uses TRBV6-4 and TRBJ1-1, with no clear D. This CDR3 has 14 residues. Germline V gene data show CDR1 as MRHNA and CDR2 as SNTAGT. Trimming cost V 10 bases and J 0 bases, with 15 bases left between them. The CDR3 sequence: CATQISGVNTEAFF. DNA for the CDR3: TGTGCCACCCAAATTTCAGGCGTGAACACTGAAGCTTTCTTT.

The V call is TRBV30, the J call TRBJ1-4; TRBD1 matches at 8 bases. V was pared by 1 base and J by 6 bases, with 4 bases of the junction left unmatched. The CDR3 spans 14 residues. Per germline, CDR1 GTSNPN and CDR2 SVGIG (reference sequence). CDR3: CAWSGTGLDEKLFF. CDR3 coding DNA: TGTGCCTGGAGTGGGACAGGGCTAGATGAAAAACTGTTTTTT.

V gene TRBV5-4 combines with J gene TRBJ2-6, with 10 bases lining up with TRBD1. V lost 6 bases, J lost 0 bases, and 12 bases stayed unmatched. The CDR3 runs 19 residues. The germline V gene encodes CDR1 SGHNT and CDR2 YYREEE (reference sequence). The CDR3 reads CASNPARDRGRSGANVLTF. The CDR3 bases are TGTGCCAGCAACCCAGCACGGGACAGGGGCCGCTCTGGGGCCAACGTCCTGACTTTC.

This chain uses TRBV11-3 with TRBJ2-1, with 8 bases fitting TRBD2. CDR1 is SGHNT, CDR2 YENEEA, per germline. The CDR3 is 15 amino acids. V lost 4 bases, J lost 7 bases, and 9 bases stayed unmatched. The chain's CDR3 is CASSSPTGGPNEQFF. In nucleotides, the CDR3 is TGTGCCAGCAGCTCCCCAACGGGAGGGCCAAATGAGCAGTTCTTC. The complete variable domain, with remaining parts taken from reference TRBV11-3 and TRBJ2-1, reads EAGVVQSPRYKIIEKKQPVAFWCNPISGHNTLYWYLQNLGQGPELLIRYENEEAVDDSQLPKDRFSAERLKGVDSTLKIQPAELGDSAVYLCASSSPTGGPNEQFFGPGTRLTVL.

The CDR3 protein is CASSLSFLAGNTGELFF. The CDR3 DNA is TGTGCCAGCAGTTTATCGTTTTTGGCAGGGAACACCGGGGAGCTGTTTTTT. The chain couples TRBV27 to TRBJ2-2; D ambiguous. Trimming took 0 bases from V and 1 from J, leaving 12 bases between them. The CDR3 is 17 residues long. Germline V lookup: CDR1 MNHEY, CDR2 SMNVEV (reference sequence).

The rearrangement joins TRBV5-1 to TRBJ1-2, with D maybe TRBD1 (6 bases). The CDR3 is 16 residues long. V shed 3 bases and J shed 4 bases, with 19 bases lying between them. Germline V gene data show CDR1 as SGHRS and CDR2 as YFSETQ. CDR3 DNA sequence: TGCGCCAGCAGCTATGCGGGGGGGGCGGAACGCTATGGCTACACCTTC. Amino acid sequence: CASSYAGGAERYGYTF. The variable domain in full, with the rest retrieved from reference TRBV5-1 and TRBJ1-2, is KAGVTQTPRYLIKTRGQQVTLSCSPISGHRSVSWYQQTPGQGLQFLFEYFSETQRNKGNFPGRFSGRQFSNSRSEMNVSTLELGDSALYLCASSYAGGAERYGYTFGSGTRLTVV.

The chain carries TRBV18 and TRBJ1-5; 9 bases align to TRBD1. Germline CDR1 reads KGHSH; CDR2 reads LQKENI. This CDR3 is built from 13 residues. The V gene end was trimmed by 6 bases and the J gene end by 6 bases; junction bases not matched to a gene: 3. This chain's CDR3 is CASSTTGGQPQHF. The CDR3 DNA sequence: TGTGCCAGCTCGACGACAGGGGGTCAGCCCCAGCATTTT.

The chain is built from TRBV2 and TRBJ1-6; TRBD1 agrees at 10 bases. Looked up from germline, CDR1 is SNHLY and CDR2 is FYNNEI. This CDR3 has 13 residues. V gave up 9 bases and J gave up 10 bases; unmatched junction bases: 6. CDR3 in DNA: TGTGCCAGTACCGGGACAGGGGACTCACCCCTCCACTTT. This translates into CASTGTGDSPLHF.

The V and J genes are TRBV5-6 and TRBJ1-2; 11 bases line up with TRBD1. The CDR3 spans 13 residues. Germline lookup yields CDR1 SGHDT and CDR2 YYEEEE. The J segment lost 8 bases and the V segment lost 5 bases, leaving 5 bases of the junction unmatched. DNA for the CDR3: TGTGCCAGCAGGGACAGGGGGCAAAGAGGCTACACCTTC. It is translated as CASRDRGQRGYTF.

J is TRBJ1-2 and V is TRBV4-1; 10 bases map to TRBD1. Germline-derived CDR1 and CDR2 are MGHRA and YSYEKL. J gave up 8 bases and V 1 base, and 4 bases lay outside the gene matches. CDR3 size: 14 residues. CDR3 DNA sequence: TGCGCCAGCAGCCAAGGACAGGGGGCAGCGGGCTACACCTTC. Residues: CASSQGQGAAGYTF.

The CDR3 DNA is TGCGCCAGCAGCTTGGATGGGGGGGCAGGCAATGAGCAGTTCTTC. This codes for CASSLDGGAGNEQFF. This rearrangement joins TRBV5-1 to TRBJ2-1; possible D gene TRBD2, 7 bases. Trimming took off 0 bases at V and 6 bases at J, with 13 bases between the two ends. The CDR3 has 15 amino acids. Germline V gives CDR1 SGHRS, CDR2 YFSETQ.

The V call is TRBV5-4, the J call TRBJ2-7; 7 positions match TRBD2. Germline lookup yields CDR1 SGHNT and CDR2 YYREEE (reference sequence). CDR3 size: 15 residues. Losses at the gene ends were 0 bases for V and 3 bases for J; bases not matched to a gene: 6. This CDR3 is CASSLGTSVNYEQYF. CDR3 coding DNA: TGTGCCAGCAGCTTGGGAACTAGCGTTAACTACGAGCAGTACTTC.